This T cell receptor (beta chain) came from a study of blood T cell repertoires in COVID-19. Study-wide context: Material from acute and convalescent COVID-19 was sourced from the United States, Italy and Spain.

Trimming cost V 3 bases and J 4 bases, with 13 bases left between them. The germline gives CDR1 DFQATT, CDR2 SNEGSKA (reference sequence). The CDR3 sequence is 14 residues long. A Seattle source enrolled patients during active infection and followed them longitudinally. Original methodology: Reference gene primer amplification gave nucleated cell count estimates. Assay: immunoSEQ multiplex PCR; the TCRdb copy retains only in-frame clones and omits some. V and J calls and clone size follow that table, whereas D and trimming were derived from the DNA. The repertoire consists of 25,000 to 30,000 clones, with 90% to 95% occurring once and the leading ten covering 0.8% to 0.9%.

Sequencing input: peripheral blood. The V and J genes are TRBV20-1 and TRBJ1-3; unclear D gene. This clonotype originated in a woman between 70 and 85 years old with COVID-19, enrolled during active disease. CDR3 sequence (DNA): TGCAGTGCTAGTGCTCCCCAGTCCGGAAACACCATATATTTT. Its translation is CSASAPQSGNTIYF.